This is a list of T cell receptor beta chains from one sample in a study of cytomegalovirus exposure and HLA in healthy donors. Profiling relied on immunoSEQ multiplex PCR, and the TCRdb table lists in-frame clones only, not all of them. The table shows approximately 81,000 clones, with 85% to 95% occurring only once. The sample consisted of PBMCs. The receptors originated from a man between 18 and 35 years old in good health and CMV-seronegative. Each CDR3 is given with its conserved first and last residue. Fields, in order: D gene, V gene, CDR3 protein. The D gene is left open where the match is weak.

. TRBV18 CASSPTENYGYTF
. TRBV29-1 CSVDQGTGANVLTF
TRBD1 TRBV7-9 CASSLRSGQGNYGYTF
. TRBV6-6 CASSYGGMSGYTF
TRBD1 TRBV13 CASSLTGAGNEQFF
. TRBV5-1 CASSFGGSPYEQYF
TRBD1 TRBV19 CASSPGTGGTDEQYF
TRBD2 TRBV18 CASSPGTSGSNEQFF
. TRBV30 CAWSVAREQFF
TRBD1 TRBV11-2 CASSLGGQQEAFF
TRBD1 TRBV25-1 CASSGDRPHEQYF
. TRBV20-1 CSARVGPEAFF
. TRBV30 CAWSVARDYGNQPQHF
TRBD1 TRBV29-1 CSVAPGGDQPQHF
TRBD2 TRBV30 CAWSTRGLVTDTQYF
TRBD1 TRBV19 CASSVPGTVYGYTF
. TRBV5-6 CASSDLRPSRETQYF
. TRBV30 CAWSVSFSNQPQHF
. TRBV7-9 CASSPGSGTQPYEQYF
. TRBV14 CASSQEAGSGNTIYF
TRBD1 TRBV5-4 CASSPGQGATNYGYTF
TRBD1 TRBV30 CAWSRGADSYGYTF
TRBD1 TRBV29-1 CSVLDRAKLLSGANVLTF
TRBD2 TRBV6-1 CASSGSGGPVEQFF
. TRBV4-1 CASSQDLRANYGYTF
. TRBV25-1 CASSPLTSGQIYGYTF
TRBD2 TRBV11-3 CASSLDMGREGYNEQFF
TRBD2 TRBV7-8 CASSLVRLAGRFYEQYF
TRBD1 TRBV2 CASRGPGGLAKNIQYF
TRBD1 TRBV7-2 CASSFRQGQNTGELFF
. TRBV4-2 CASSQDEGGTGELFF
TRBD1 TRBV27 CASSLGGQGNTGELFF
. TRBV6-4 CASSDSAPSNEQFF
TRBD1 TRBV28 CASSISGTGGTEAFF
. TRBV15 CATSRTTGSVSPLHF
. TRBV5-1 CASSSQQETQYF
TRBD1 TRBV4-1 CASSQVVKTGGTGEQFF
. TRBV30 CAWSVSYNEQFF
TRBD1 TRBV6-1 CASSEASRGPLLRAKRSETQYF
TRBD2 TRBV7-6 CASSQPGGRSDSYEQYF
. TRBV18 CASSPRQYATNEKLFF
. TRBV20-1 CSARDQYEQYF
. TRBV13 CASSLWAKQSTDTQYF
TRBD1 TRBV10-3 CAISKLRDRGLDGNTIYF
. TRBV28 CASSPEVRGSYIQPQHF
. TRBV4-2 CASSQGCYSSYNEQFF
. TRBV5-6 CASSFHTELPYGYTF
. TRBV5-5 CASSPQGLAMNTEAFF
TRBD2 TRBV7-7 CASSIASGGETQYF